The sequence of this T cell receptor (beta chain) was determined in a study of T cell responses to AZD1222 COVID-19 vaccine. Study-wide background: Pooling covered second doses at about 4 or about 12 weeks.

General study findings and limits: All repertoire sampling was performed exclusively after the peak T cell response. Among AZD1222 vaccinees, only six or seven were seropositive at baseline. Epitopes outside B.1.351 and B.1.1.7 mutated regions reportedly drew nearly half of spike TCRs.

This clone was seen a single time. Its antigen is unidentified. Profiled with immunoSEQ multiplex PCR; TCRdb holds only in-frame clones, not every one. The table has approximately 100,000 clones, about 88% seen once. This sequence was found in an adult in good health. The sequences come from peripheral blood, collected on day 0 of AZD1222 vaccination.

Written as DNA, the CDR3 is TGTGCCAGCAGCGTAGTCGGGGGGACCGGGGCCAACGTCCTGACTTTC. Encoded protein: CASSVVGGTGANVLTF. The chain couples TRBV9 to TRBJ2-6; 7 bases are a match to TRBD2. Losses at the gene ends were 0 bases for V and 4 bases for J; bases not matched to a gene: 4. Germline V gene sequence: CDR1 SGDLS, CDR2 YYNGEE. The CDR3 has 16 residues.